This T cell receptor beta chain was documented in a study of blood T cell repertoires in COVID-19. TCRdb keeps only in-frame clones here, not all; method: immunoSEQ multiplex PCR. The sample consists of 85,000 to 130,000 clones, 91% of them appearing once. Germline V gene sequence: CDR1 MNHNS, CDR2 SASEGT. V lost 3 bases and J 1 base, leaving 9 bases between the germline ends. The CDR3 totals 14 residues. This clone has more than one count but fewer than ten. This clonotype originated in a human donor in a cohort sampled during active COVID-19. The genes are TRBV6-1 and TRBJ2-5, with D maybe TRBD1 (5 bases). Input material: peripheral blood. CDR3 region: CASSEGPGQETQYF. The DNA of the CDR3 is TGTGCCAGCAGTGAGGGGCCAGGCCAAGAGACCCAGTACTTC.